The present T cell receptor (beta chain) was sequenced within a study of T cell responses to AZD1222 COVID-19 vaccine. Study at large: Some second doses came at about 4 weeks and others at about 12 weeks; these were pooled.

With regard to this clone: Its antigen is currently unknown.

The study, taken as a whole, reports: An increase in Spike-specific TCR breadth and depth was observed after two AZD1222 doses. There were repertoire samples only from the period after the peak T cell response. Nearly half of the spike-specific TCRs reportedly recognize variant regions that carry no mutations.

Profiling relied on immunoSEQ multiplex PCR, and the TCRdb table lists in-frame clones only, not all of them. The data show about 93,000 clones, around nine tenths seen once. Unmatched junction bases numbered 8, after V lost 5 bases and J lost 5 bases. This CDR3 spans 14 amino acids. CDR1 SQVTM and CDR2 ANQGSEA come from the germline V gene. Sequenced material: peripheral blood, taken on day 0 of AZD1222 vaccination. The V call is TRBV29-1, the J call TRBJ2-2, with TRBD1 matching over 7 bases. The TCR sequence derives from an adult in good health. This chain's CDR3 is CSVLAGGKTGELFF. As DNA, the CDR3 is TGCAGCGTTTTAGCAGGGGGAAAGACCGGGGAGCTGTTTTTT.